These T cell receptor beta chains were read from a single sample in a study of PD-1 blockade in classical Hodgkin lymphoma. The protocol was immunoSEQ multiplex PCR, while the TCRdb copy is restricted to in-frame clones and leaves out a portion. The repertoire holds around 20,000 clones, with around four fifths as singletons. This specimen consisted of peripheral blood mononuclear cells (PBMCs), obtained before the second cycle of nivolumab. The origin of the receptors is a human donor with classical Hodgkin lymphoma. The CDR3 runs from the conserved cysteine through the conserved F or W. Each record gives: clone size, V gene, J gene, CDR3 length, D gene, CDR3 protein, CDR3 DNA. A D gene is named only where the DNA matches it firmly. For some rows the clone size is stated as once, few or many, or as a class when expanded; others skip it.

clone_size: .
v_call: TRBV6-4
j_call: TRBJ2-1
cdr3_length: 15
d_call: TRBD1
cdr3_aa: CASSEWDRGYNEQFF
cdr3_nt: TGTGCCAGCAGTGAATGGGACAGGGGATACAATGAGCAGTTCTTC

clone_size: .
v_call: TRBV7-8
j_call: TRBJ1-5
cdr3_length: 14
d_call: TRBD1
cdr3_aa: CASSLRQGGQPQHF
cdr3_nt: TGTGCCAGCAGCTTACGGCAGGGGGGTCAGCCCCAGCATTTT

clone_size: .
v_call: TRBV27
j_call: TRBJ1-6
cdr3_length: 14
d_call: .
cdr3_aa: CASSFQGYNSPLHF
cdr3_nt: TGTGCCAGCAGTTTTCAGGGTTATAATTCACCCCTCCACTTT

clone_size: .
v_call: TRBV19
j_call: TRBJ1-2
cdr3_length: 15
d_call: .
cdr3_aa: CASILTVSSSWGYTF
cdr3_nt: TGTGCCAGTATTTTGACAGTCTCTTCTTCCTGGGGCTACACCTTC

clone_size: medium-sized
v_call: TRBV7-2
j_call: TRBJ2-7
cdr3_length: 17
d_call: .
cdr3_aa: CASSLEGLLEPTYEQYF
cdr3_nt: TGTGCCAGCAGCTTAGAAGGCCTCTTGGAACCCACCTACGAGCAGTACTTC

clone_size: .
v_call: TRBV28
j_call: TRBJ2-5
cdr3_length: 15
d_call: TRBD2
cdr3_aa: CASNGASGFQETQYF
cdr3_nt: TGTGCCAGCAACGGGGCTAGCGGGTTCCAAGAGACCCAGTACTTC

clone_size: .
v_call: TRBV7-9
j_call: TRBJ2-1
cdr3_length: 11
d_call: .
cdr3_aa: CASSLESSEFF
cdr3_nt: TGTGCCAGCAGCTTAGAATCTAGCGAGTTCTTC

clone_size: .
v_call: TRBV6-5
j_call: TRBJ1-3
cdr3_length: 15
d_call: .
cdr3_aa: CASSYSWGRRNTIYF
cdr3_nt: TGTGCCAGCAGTTACTCTTGGGGTCGGCGAAACACCATATATTTT

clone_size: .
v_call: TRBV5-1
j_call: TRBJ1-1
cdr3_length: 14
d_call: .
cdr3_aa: CASSRQNSNTEAFF
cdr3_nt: TGCGCCAGCAGCCGTCAGAATTCGAACACTGAAGCTTTCTTT

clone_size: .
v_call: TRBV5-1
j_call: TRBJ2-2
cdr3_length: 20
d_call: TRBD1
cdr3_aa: CASSLAGTGNRKVNTGELFF
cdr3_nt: TGCGCCAGCAGCTTGGCAGGGACAGGGAATCGTAAAGTAAACACCGGGGAGCTGTTTTTT